These T cell receptor beta chains were read from a single sample in a study of T cell responses to AZD1222 COVID-19 vaccine. Measured with immunoSEQ multiplex PCR; TCRdb has only the in-frame clones, and not every one. The data hold 65,000 to 75,000 clones, with around three quarters observed a single time. The sample was peripheral blood, taken 28 days after the second AZD1222 dose. The receptors were gathered from an adult who received the AZD1222 COVID-19 vaccine. CDR3s include the opening cysteine and the closing phenylalanine or tryptophan. A D gene is named only where the DNA matches it firmly. Some rows have no size entry. The others give once, few or many, or a class for an expanded clone.

clone_size	v_call	j_call	d_call	cdr3_aa	cdr3_nt
-	TRBV7-9	TRBJ2-1	-	CASSLVVGSSEQFF	TGTGCCAGCAGCTTAGTTGTGGGAAGCAGTGAGCAGTTCTTC
-	TRBV7-2	TRBJ1-1	-	CASSLDRVQTEAFF	TGTGCCAGCAGTTTAGACCGAGTTCAGACTGAAGCTTTCTTT
-	TRBV6-2/TRBV6-3	TRBJ1-2	-	CASSYLTVNYGYTF	TGTGCCAGCAGTTACCTCACCGTAAACTATGGCTACACCTTC
-	TRBV6-5	TRBJ1-5	-	CASSYSINQPQHF	TGTGCCAGCAGTTACTCGATCAATCAGCCCCAGCATTTT
-	TRBV6-2/TRBV6-3	TRBJ2-1	-	CASSQPNNEQFF	TGTGCCAGCAGCCAACCCAATAATGAGCAGTTCTTC
-	TRBV9	TRBJ1-6	-	CASSVRGIGNSPLHF	TGTGCCAGCAGCGTAAGAGGGATTGGGAATTCACCCCTCCACTTT
-	TRBV10-3	TRBJ1-2	TRBD1	CAIRGQGASGYTF	TGTGCCATCAGGGGACAGGGGGCGAGTGGCTACACCTTC
-	TRBV28	TRBJ2-6	-	CASSDSRGPSGANVLTF	TGTGCCAGCAGTGACTCCAGGGGTCCGTCTGGGGCCAACGTCCTGACTTTC
once	TRBV7-6	TRBJ2-1	-	CASSPWADSYNEQFF	TGTGCCAGCAGCCCATGGGCTGATTCCTACAATGAGCAGTTCTTC
-	TRBV7-3	TRBJ2-7	-	CASSLAPGSYEQYF	TGTGCCAGCAGCTTGGCCCCAGGGTCCTACGAGCAGTACTTC
-	TRBV5-1	TRBJ2-1	TRBD2	CASSLGLAGRDEQFF	TGCGCCAGCAGCTTGGGACTAGCGGGACGGGATGAGCAGTTCTTC
-	TRBV5-1	TRBJ1-3	-	CASSLTWTANSGNTIYF	TGCGCCAGCAGCTTGACCTGGACAGCGAACTCTGGAAACACCATATATTTT
-	TRBV5-1	TRBJ2-7	TRBD2	CASSPLAGASYEQYF	TGCGCCAGCAGCCCTCTAGCGGGAGCCTCCTACGAGCAGTACTTC
-	TRBV19	TRBJ2-7	TRBD2	CATRPAGGHYEQYF	TGTGCCACCCGCCCAGCGGGGGGACATTACGAGCAGTACTTC
-	TRBV28	TRBJ2-2	-	CASSPGTTNTGELFF	TGTGCCAGCAGTCCCGGGACAACGAACACCGGGGAGCTGTTTTTT
-	TRBV11-2	TRBJ2-3	-	CASRSGLADTQYF	TGTGCCAGCAGATCGGGACTTGCAGATACGCAGTATTTT